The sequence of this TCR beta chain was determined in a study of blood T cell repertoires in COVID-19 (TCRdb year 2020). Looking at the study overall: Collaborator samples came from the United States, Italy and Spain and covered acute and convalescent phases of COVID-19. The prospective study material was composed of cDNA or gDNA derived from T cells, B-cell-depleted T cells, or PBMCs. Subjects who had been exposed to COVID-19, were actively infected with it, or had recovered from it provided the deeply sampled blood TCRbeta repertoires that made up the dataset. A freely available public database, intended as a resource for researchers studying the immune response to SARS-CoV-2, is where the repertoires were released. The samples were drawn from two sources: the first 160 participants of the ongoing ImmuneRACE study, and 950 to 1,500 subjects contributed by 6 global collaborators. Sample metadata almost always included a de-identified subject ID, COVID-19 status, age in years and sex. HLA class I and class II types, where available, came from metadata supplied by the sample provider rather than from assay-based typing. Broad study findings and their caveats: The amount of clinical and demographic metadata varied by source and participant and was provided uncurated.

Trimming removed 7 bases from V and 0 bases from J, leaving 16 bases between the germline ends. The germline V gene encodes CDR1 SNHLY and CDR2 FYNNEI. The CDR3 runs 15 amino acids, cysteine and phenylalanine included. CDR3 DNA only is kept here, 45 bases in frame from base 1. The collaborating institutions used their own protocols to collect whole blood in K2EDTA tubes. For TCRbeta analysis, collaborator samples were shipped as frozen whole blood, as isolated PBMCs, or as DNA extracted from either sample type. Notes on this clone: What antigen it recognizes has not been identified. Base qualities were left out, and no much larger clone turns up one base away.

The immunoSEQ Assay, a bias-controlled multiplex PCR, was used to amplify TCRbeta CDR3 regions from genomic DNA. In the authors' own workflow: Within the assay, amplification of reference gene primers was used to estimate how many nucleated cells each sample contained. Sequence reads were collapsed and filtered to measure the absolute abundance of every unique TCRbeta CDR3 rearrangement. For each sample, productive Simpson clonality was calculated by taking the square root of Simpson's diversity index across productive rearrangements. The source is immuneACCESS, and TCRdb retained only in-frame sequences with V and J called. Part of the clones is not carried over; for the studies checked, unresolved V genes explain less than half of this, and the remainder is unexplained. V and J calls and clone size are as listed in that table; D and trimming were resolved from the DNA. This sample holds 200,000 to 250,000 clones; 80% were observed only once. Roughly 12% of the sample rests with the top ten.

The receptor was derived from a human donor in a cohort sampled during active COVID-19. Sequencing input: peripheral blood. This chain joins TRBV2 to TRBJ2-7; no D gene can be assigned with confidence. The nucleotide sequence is TGTGCCAGCATTTTCGACAACGACCCCTCCTACGAGCAGTACTTC. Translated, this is CASIFDNDPSYEQYF.